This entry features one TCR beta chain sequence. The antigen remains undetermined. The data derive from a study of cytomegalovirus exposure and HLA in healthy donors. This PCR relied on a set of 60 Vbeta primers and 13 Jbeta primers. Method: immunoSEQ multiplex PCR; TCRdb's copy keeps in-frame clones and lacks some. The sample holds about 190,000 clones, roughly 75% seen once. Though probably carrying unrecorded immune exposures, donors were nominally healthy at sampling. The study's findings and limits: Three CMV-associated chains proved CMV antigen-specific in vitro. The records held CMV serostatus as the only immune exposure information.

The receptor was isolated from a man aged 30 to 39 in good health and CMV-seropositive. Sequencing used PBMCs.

This CDR3 is CASSMSGRAREQFF. CDR3 coding DNA: TGTGCCAGCAGTATGAGCGGGAGGGCCCGGGAGCAGTTCTTC. The rearrangement joins TRBV28 to TRBJ2-1; 10 positions match TRBD2. The junction had 8 bases not matched to a gene; V was cut back by 5 bases and J by 10 bases. The CDR3 is 14 amino acids. CDR1 and CDR2 (germline): MDHEN, SYDVKM.